The next 26 T cell receptor beta chains were all read from a single sample in a study of CD8 T cells in Susac syndrome. RNA, at about 0.5 to 1 ug, was reverse transcribed with random hexamers. TCRdb analysed the immunoSEQ multiplex PCR reads with MiXCR anew, one entry per CDR3 protein. The table shows 150,000 to 190,000 distinct CDR3 sequences, with roughly 96% occurring only once. Material: CD4+ T cells from PBMCs. Source of these receptors: a human donor with Susac syndrome.

The chain employs TRBV25-1 and TRBJ2-7; D remains unclear. Trimming left V 4 bases short and J 6 bases short, with 7 bases between. The length of the CDR3 is 11 residues. CDR1 MGHDK and CDR2 SYGVNS come from the germline V gene. The CDR3 DNA reads TGTGCCAGCAGTGGGCTGCTCGAGCAGTACTTC. Translating it yields CASSGLLEQYF.

This sequence joins TRBV12-3 or TRBV12-4 and TRBJ2-3; no firm D call. The length of the CDR3 is 17 residues. V was pared by 3 bases and J by 1 base, with 17 bases between. The CDR3 DNA reads TGTGCCAGCAGTTTGTGGTCGGGCGGAGTGGGCACAGATACGCAGTATTTT. Its translation is CASSLWSGGVGTDTQYF.

The rearrangement links TRBV9 to TRBJ2-7; D uncertain. Germline CDR1 is SGDLS and CDR2 is YYNGEE. Deletions cut 4 bases from V and 4 bases from J, with 12 bases between. The CDR3 runs to 13 residues. The CDR3 bases are TGTGCCAGCAGCCAAGACCGAGGATACGAGCAGTACTTC. Amino acid sequence: CASSQDRGYEQYF.

J is TRBJ2-6 and V is TRBV18; D is uncertain. Germline assignment: CDR1 KGHSH and CDR2 LQKENI. V gave up 1 base and J gave up 4 bases, with 11 bases separating them. CDR3 length equals 16 residues. The CDR3 region has the DNA TGTGCCAGCTCACCACTAGACAAAAGGGGGGCCAACGTCCTGACTTTC. It yields the protein CASSPLDKRGANVLTF. Looking up the rest from reference TRBV18 and TRBJ2-6 gives the full variable domain: NAGVMQNPRHLVRRRGQEARLRCSPMKGHSHVYWYRQLPEEGLKFMVYLQKENIIDESGMPKERFSAEFPKEGPSILRIQQVVRGDSAAYFCASSPLDKRGANVLTFGAGSRLTVL.

This clonotype has a single count. The J gene is TRBJ1-6, the V gene TRBV19; 10 bases are shared with TRBD1. The CDR3 sequence is 14 residues long. Germline CDR1 and CDR2: LNHDA and SQIVND (reference sequence). The V segment lost 4 bases and the J segment 9 bases; nucleotides outside the gene matches: 3. The CDR3 DNA sequence: TGTGCCAGTAGTAGGGGACAGGGGACTTCACCCCTCCACTTT. Amino acid sequence: CASSRGQGTSPLHF. Together with reference TRBV19 and TRBJ1-6, the CDR3 gives the full variable domain: DGGITQSPKYLFRKEGQNVTLSCEQNLNHDAMYWYRQDPGQGLRLIYYSQIVNDFQKGDIAEGYSVSREKKESFPLTVTSAQKNPTAFYLCASSRGQGTSPLHFGNGTRLTVT.

The chain uses TRBV6-1 and TRBJ2-7; D is perhaps TRBD1 or TRBD2 (5 bases each). V was pared by 7 bases and J by 2 bases, with 15 bases between. The CDR3 runs 14 residues. Per the germline V gene, CDR1 is MNHNS and CDR2 is SASEGT. CDR3 coding DNA: TGTGCCAGCATTCTGAGGGGTCGAACCTACGAGCAGTACTTC. Its protein product is CASILRGRTYEQYF.

The J gene is TRBJ2-5, the V gene TRBV5-4, with TRBD2 identical over 11 bases. Germline CDR1 reads SGHNT; CDR2 reads YYREEE (reference sequence). The CDR3 is made up of 15 amino acids. J was trimmed by 2 bases and V by 9 bases; bases with no gene match: 9. CDR3 coding DNA: TGTGCCACAAGCGGGGCTAGCGGGGGGCAAGAGACCCAGTACTTC. Translated, it gives CATSGASGGQETQYF.

The chain combines TRBV4-2 with TRBJ2-1; D may match TRBD1 or TRBD2 (6 bases each). CDR1 is LGHNA and CDR2 is YNFKEQ in the germline V gene. With 1 base removed from V and 7 bases from J, the gap between germline ends came to 8 bases. The CDR3 totals 13 residues. This CDR3 reads CASSQGRGNEQFF. The DNA for the CDR3 is TGTGCCAGCAGCCAAGGGAGGGGGAATGAGCAGTTCTTC.

This rearrangement joins TRBV25-1 to TRBJ1-4, with D uncertain. The germline V and J ends were trimmed by 6 bases and 7 bases, with 6 bases remaining between them. The CDR3 contains 11 residues. Per the germline V gene, CDR1 is MGHDK and CDR2 is SYGVNS. CDR3: CASRMGEKLFF. CDR3 DNA: TGTGCCAGCAGGATGGGTGAAAAACTGTTTTTT.

This clonotype was counted once. The rearrangement links TRBV9 to TRBJ2-7; the D call may be TRBD1 or TRBD2 (5 bases each). The CDR3 length is 15 residues. Per germline, CDR1 SGDLS and CDR2 YYNGEE. V was cut by 0 bases and J by 7 bases, with 17 bases left in between. The CDR3 DNA reads as TGTGCCAGCAGCGTAGCTGGGGGTCGGAGTGAGGAGCAGTACTTC. It codes for CASSVAGGRSEEQYF.

The genes are TRBV9 and TRBJ1-1; D unclear. Deletions cut 0 bases from V and 1 base from J, with 7 bases between. Looked up from germline, CDR1 is SGDLS and CDR2 is YYNGEE. This CDR3 spans 14 amino acids. The CDR3 nucleotides read TGTGCCAGCAGCGTAGCGTCCGAGAACACTGAAGCTTTCTTT. Translation: CASSVASENTEAFF.

This clonotype was seen just once. The gene calls are TRBV20-1 and TRBJ2-7; 7 positions match TRBD1. The V and J ends lost 4 bases and 2 bases, in that order; junction bases with no gene match: 11. Germline CDR1 reads DFQATT; CDR2 reads SNEGSKA (reference sequence). This CDR3 region has 15 residues. CDR3 nucleotides: TGCAGTGCTAATCGGCTTGGACAGGAACCCTACGAGCAGTACTTC. It codes for CSANRLGQEPYEQYF.

This chain links TRBV3-1 with TRBJ1-2, with D unresolved. Germline lookup yields CDR1 LGHDT and CDR2 YNNKEL (reference sequence). With 5 bases removed from V and 2 bases from J, the gap between germline ends came to 15 bases. The CDR3 contains 15 residues. The CDR3 is CASSSLRTLNYGYTF. The CDR3 nucleotides read TGTGCCAGCAGCAGCCTTAGAACTCTGAACTATGGCTACACCTTC.

This clonotype was counted once. The CDR3 reads CASSFSRSYGYTF. DNA of the CDR3: TGTGCCAGCAGTTTCTCAAGATCATATGGCTACACCTTC. The gene calls are TRBV12-3 or TRBV12-4 and TRBJ1-2; the D is unclear. V was pared by 3 bases and J by 5 bases, with 10 bases between. The CDR3 covers 13 residues.

The rearrangement uses TRBV5-1 and TRBJ2-7; D gene unclear. The V end was cut by 2 bases, the J end by 9 bases, with 27 bases between. The CDR3 length is 17 residues. Germline V gene sequence: CDR1 SGHRS, CDR2 YFSETQ. The CDR3 reads CASSLSTGTAGVLGQYF. The CDR3, as DNA: TGCGCCAGCAGCTTAAGTACTGGAACGGCCGGCGTTCTGGGGCAGTACTTC.

The chain carries TRBV20-1 and TRBJ2-3; 7 bases fit TRBD2. From germline, CDR1 is DFQATT and CDR2 SNEGSKA (reference sequence). Germline trimming cut 6 bases from V and 5 bases from J; bases unmatched to any gene: 8. The CDR3 has 13 amino acids. The chain's CDR3 is CSAGPGGEDTQYF. CDR3 nucleotide sequence: TGCAGTGCGGGACCGGGGGGAGAAGATACGCAGTATTTT.

This chain links TRBV29-1 with TRBJ2-1; no definite D call. Trimming removed 3 bases at V and 7 bases at J, with 13 bases between. The CDR3 runs 13 residues. Germline V gives CDR1 SQVTM, CDR2 ANQGSEA. CDR3 DNA sequence: TGCAGCGTTGAGGTACATCTCGGGAATGAGCAGTTCTTC. Translating it yields CSVEVHLGNEQFF.

The rearrangement joins TRBV11-2 to TRBJ2-6; 7 bases line up with TRBD2. The J segment lost 0 bases and the V segment lost 5 bases, leaving 10 bases of the junction unmatched. Germline lookup yields CDR1 SGHAT and CDR2 FQNNGV. This CDR3 has 18 residues. CDR3 loop: CASSPVWGGTSGANVLTF. CDR3 nucleotide sequence: TGTGCCAGCAGCCCCGTTTGGGGGGGAACCTCTGGGGCCAACGTCCTGACTTTC.

The genes are TRBV10-3 and TRBJ1-6; 8 bases align to TRBD1. This CDR3 comprises 14 residues. Per the germline V gene, CDR1 is ENHRY and CDR2 is SYGVKD. V was clipped by 5 bases and J by 7 bases; unmatched bases: 4. The CDR3 is CAISSGTGNSPLHF. CDR3 in DNA: TGTGCCATCAGTTCCGGGACAGGAAATTCACCCCTCCACTTT.

The V and J genes are TRBV9 and TRBJ1-6, with a possible D match to TRBD1 (6 bases). V lost 0 bases, J lost 9 bases, and 16 bases lay in between. Germline V CDR1 and CDR2: SGDLS, YYNGEE. This CDR3 is 16 amino acids long. In nucleotides, the CDR3 is TGTGCCAGCAGCGTAGAGACAGGTCGGCTGGCTTCACCCCTCCACTTT. As protein: CASSVETGRLASPLHF.

This clonotype showed up just once. The chain combines TRBV3-1 with TRBJ2-4; no reliable D call. CDR1 is LGHDT and CDR2 is YNNKEL in the germline V gene (reference sequence). V lost 5 bases and J lost 3, with 14 bases in between. The CDR3 is 15 residues long. DNA of the CDR3: TGTGCCAGCAGCAACACGACAACCTTCAAAAACATTCAGTACTTC. Encoded protein: CASSNTTTFKNIQYF. The full variable domain, in which reference TRBV3-1 and TRBJ2-4 provide the parts outside the CDR3, is DTAVSQTPKYLVTQMGNDKSIKCEQNLGHDTMYWYKQDSKKFLKIMFSYNNKELIINETVPNRFSPKSPDKAHLNLHINSLELGDSAVYFCASSNTTTFKNIQYFGAGTRLSVL.

This chain joins TRBV9 and TRBJ2-7; D gene uncertain. CDR3 length equals 15 residues. The V and J ends lost 0 bases and 3 bases respectively, with 13 bases between them. Germline lookup yields CDR1 SGDLS and CDR2 YYNGEE. The DNA of the CDR3 is TGTGCCAGCAGCGTAGCCGGGTCAAGGGACTACGAGCAGTACTTC. Translating gives CASSVAGSRDYEQYF.

The V gene is TRBV29-1, the J gene TRBJ2-1; the match to TRBD2 covers 13 bases. The CDR3 runs to 12 residues. Germline V gene lookup returns CDR1 SQVTM and CDR2 ANQGSEA. The V segment lost 3 bases and the J segment 14 bases; nucleotides outside the gene matches: 4. CDR3 in amino acids: CSVEVLAGGEFF. Written as DNA, the CDR3 is TGCAGCGTTGAGGTACTAGCGGGGGGGGAGTTCTTC.

This clonotype has a handful of counts. This chain uses TRBV11-2 with TRBJ1-6, with D perhaps TRBD1 (6 bases). V gave up 5 bases and J gave up 9 bases, with 17 bases separating them. CDR3 size: 15 residues. CDR1 and CDR2 (germline): SGHAT, FQNNGV. CDR3 bases: TGTGCCAGCAGCCCTAGGACAGACATGCGTTCACCCCTCCACTTT. Translation gives CASSPRTDMRSPLHF.

CDR3 bases: TGTGCCAGCAGCGTAGGGGACAGGGCTGTCGGGGAGCTGTTTTTT. This gives the protein CASSVGDRAVGELFF. The chain couples TRBV9 to TRBJ2-2, with TRBD1 identical over 9 bases. This CDR3 spans 15 amino acids. The germline V gene has CDR1 SGDLS and CDR2 YYNGEE. J gave up 7 bases and V 0 bases, and 4 bases lay outside the gene matches.

The V and J genes are TRBV14 and TRBJ1-1; TRBD1 might be the D (5 bases). V lost 4 bases and J 0 bases, leaving 9 bases between the germline ends. Looked up from germline, CDR1 is SGHDN and CDR2 is FVKESK. CDR3 length: 14 residues. The CDR3: CASSRGSLNTEAFF. CDR3 bases: TGTGCCAGCAGCCGGGGCAGTCTGAACACTGAAGCTTTCTTT.